These 23 T cell receptor beta chains originate from one sample sequenced in a study of vaccination effects on CD4 cells after COVID-19. These receptors lack a known antigen. Prior to sequencing, the ViraFEST assay stimulated PBMC with viral peptide pools, which expanded the antigen-specific CD4+ T cells. A roughly ten-day culture period preceded the isolation of CD4+ T cells. The protocol was immunoSEQ multiplex PCR, while the TCRdb copy is restricted to in-frame clones and leaves out a portion. The table lists about 79,000 clones, around 76% of them singletons. Sequenced material: CD4+ T cells from PBMCs cultured with HCoV-229E spike peptides, taken before COVID-19 vaccination. These receptors were taken from a human donor who received a COVID-19 vaccine.

This clone came up once. The chain couples TRBV10-3 to TRBJ1-1; possible D gene TRBD1, 5 bases. Trimming stripped 6 bases from V and 7 bases from J, with 21 bases between. The germline V gene encodes CDR1 ENHRY and CDR2 SYGVKD. There are 15 residues in the CDR3. The CDR3 region has the DNA TGTGCCATCAGCCCCGGGGCAGGATGGAATGGTGAAGCTTTCTTT. It translates to CAISPGAGWNGEAFF.

V gene TRBV11-2 combines with J gene TRBJ2-2, with 11 bases that match TRBD1. The length of the CDR3 is 17 residues. Germline V gene lookup returns CDR1 SGHAT and CDR2 FQNNGV. The trim removed 1 base at V and 4 bases at J, leaving 5 bases unmatched. This chain's CDR3 is CASSLVGGTGGTGELFF. In DNA form, the CDR3 reads TGTGCCAGCAGCTTAGTCGGGGGGACAGGGGGCACCGGGGAGCTGTTTTTT.

The V call is TRBV18, the J call TRBJ1-1, with 7 bases fitting TRBD1. The CDR3 has 16 residues. V lost 3 bases to trimming and J lost 1 base; unmatched junction nucleotides: 8. Germline V gene sequence: CDR1 KGHSH, CDR2 LQKENI. The CDR3 protein is CASSPLSGQTNTEAFF. Written as DNA, the CDR3 is TGTGCCAGCTCACCCCTATCGGGACAGACGAACACTGAAGCTTTCTTT.

This clone came up a few times. The rearrangement joins TRBV28 to TRBJ1-3; D is uncertain. Trimming took 3 bases from V and 2 from J, leaving 5 bases between them. The germline V gene encodes CDR1 MDHEN and CDR2 SYDVKM. The CDR3 sequence is 13 residues long. The DNA for the CDR3 is TGTGCCAGCAGTTTGACAACTGGAAACACCATATATTTT. As protein: CASSLTTGNTIYF. The full variable domain, with the rest looked up from reference TRBV28 and TRBJ1-3, is DVKVTQSSRYLVKRTGEKVFLECVQDMDHENMFWYRQDPGLGLRLIYFSYDVKMKEKGDIPEGYSVSREKKERFSLILESASTNQTSMYLCASSLTTGNTIYFGEGSWLTVV.

The V gene is TRBV18, the J gene TRBJ2-7; 9 positions agree with TRBD1. The CDR3 is made up of 14 amino acids. J lost 6 bases, V lost 2 bases, and 5 bases had no gene match. From germline, CDR1 is KGHSH and CDR2 LQKENI. The CDR3 DNA reads TGTGCCAGCTCACCAGGTGGGACAGGGCGCGAGCAGTACGTC. Translation gives CASSPGGTGREQYV.

This clone showed up just once. This chain joins TRBV5-1 and TRBJ2-1, with 13 bases fitting TRBD2. Germline V lookup: CDR1 SGHRS, CDR2 YFSETQ. The V gene end was trimmed by 4 bases and the J gene end by 7 bases; junction bases not matched to a gene: 5. CDR3 length: 15 residues. CDR3 in amino acids: CASSQGLAGLNEQFF. The CDR3 DNA reads TGCGCCAGCAGCCAGGGACTAGCGGGGTTAAATGAGCAGTTCTTC. Filled out from reference TRBV5-1 and TRBJ2-1, the complete variable domain reads KAGVTQTPRYLIKTRGQQVTLSCSPISGHRSVSWYQQTPGQGLQFLFEYFSETQRNKGNFPGRFSGRQFSNSRSEMNVSTLELGDSALYLCASSQGLAGLNEQFFGPGTRLTVL.

The chain links TRBV13 to TRBJ2-3; 7 bases map to TRBD1. Germline V gives CDR1 PRHDT, CDR2 FYEKMQ (reference sequence). Trimming cost V 3 bases and J 2 bases; bases outside gene matches: 8. CDR3 length equals 16 residues. CDR3 in DNA: TGTGCCAGCAGCTTCCCCAGGGGGTCGGTCACAGATACGCAGTATTTT. Encoded protein: CASSFPRGSVTDTQYF.

The chain has TRBV20-1 and TRBJ2-5; TRBD2 matches 12 bases. This CDR3 has 18 amino acids. Germline V gene sequence: CDR1 DFQATT, CDR2 SNEGSKA (reference sequence). With 3 bases clipped from V and 1 base from J, the junction kept 12 bases outside the gene matches. The CDR3 nucleotides are TGCAGTGCTAGTATGGAATTGGGGACTAGCGGGCTCCAAGAGACCCAGTACTTC. Translation: CSASMELGTSGLQETQYF.

The chain has TRBV5-6 and TRBJ2-3; D gene uncertain. Germline assignment: CDR1 SGHDT and CDR2 YYEEEE. V was trimmed by 2 bases and J by 6 bases, leaving 13 bases between them. The CDR3 runs to 14 residues. CDR3 protein: CASSFFSAKDTQYF. The CDR3 nucleotides read TGTGCCAGCAGCTTTTTCTCAGCAAAGGATACGCAGTATTTT. The variable domain in full, completed from reference TRBV5-6 and TRBJ2-3, reads DAGVTQSPTHLIKTRGQQVTLRCSPKSGHDTVSWYQQALGQGPQFIFQYYEEEERQRGNFPDRFSGHQFPNYSSELNVNALLLGDSALYLCASSFFSAKDTQYFGPGTRLTVL.

J is TRBJ1-3 and V is TRBV9, with D uncertain. The V end lost 4 bases, the J end lost 0 bases, and 11 bases lay between the germline ends. Germline values: CDR1 SGDLS, CDR2 YYNGEE. There are 15 residues in the CDR3. CDR3 loop: CASSPDGVSGNTIYF. CDR3 nucleotide sequence: TGTGCCAGCAGCCCCGACGGGGTCTCTGGAAACACCATATATTTT.

The V gene is TRBV4-3, the J gene TRBJ1-5; the match to TRBD1 covers 11 bases. Trimming cost V 0 bases and J 7 bases; bases outside gene matches: 8. The CDR3 spans 17 residues. CDR1 LGHNA and CDR2 YSLEER come from the germline V gene. CDR3 nucleotide sequence: TGCGCCAGCAGCCAAGATCTCCGGACAGGGGGCGGGCAGCCCCAGCATTTT. Translation gives CASSQDLRTGGGQPQHF.

The chain combines TRBV24-1 with TRBJ1-4; D is perhaps TRBD1 (5 bases). V was clipped by 7 bases and J by 4 bases, with 15 bases between them. CDR1 and CDR2 (germline): KGHDR, SFDVKD. CDR3 size: 15 residues. The CDR3, as DNA: TGTGCCACCAGCGACAGCCGTACGGTTAATGAAAAACTGTTTTTT. Translation gives CATSDSRTVNEKLFF.

This clone was seen more than once but under ten times. V gene TRBV5-1 combines with J gene TRBJ2-1; 7 nucleotides agree with TRBD1. CDR3 size: 15 residues. Germline trimming cut 0 bases from V and 7 bases from J; bases unmatched to any gene: 7. Germline V lookup: CDR1 SGHRS, CDR2 YFSETQ. CDR3 in amino acids: CASSLGTGVRNEQFF. The CDR3 nucleotides read TGCGCCAGCAGCTTGGGTACAGGGGTACGGAATGAGCAGTTCTTC.

The chain uses TRBV12-3 or TRBV12-4 and TRBJ1-3; D unclear. The CDR3 sequence is 10 residues long. The CDR3 is CGGSGNTIYF. As DNA, the CDR3 is TGTGGAGGCTCTGGAAACACCATATATTTT.

This chain joins TRBV7-2 and TRBJ2-5; D is possibly TRBD2 (6 bases). With 0 bases removed from V and 4 bases from J, the gap between germline ends came to 9 bases. Germline loops: CDR1 SGHTA, CDR2 FQGNSA. CDR3 length equals 14 residues. This CDR3 reads CASSLAGGLETQYF. CDR3 DNA sequence: TGTGCCAGCAGCTTAGCGGGAGGTTTAGAGACCCAGTACTTC.

The genes are TRBV7-8 and TRBJ1-2; D ambiguous. V was cut by 5 bases and J by 5 bases, with 12 bases left in between. This CDR3 contains 13 residues. CDR1 and CDR2 from the germline V gene are SGHVS and FQNEAQ. The CDR3 sequence: CASSPLEWYGYTF. The CDR3 region has the DNA TGTGCCAGCAGCCCGCTAGAATGGTATGGCTACACCTTC. Using reference TRBV7-8 and TRBJ1-2 for the parts outside the CDR3, the full variable domain is GAGVSQSPRYKVAKRGQDVALRCDPISGHVSLFWYQQALGQGPEFLTYFQNEAQLDKSGLPSDRFFAERPEGSVSTLKIQRTQQEDSAVYLCASSPLEWYGYTFGSGTRLTVV.

This sequence joins TRBV11-3 and TRBJ1-2; D is unresolved. V dropped 2 bases and J dropped 0 bases, with 13 bases sitting between them. This CDR3 has 16 residues. CDR1 is SGHNT and CDR2 is YENEEA in the germline V gene. The CDR3 spells CASSLNPQAPNYGYTF. The CDR3 coding sequence is TGTGCCAGCAGCTTAAATCCCCAGGCCCCTAACTATGGCTACACCTTC.

In this sample, this clone turned up once. The chain joins TRBV28 to TRBJ1-2; the D gene is possibly TRBD1 (6 bases). The CDR3 spans 12 residues. The germline V and J ends were trimmed by 8 bases and 6 bases, with 13 bases remaining between them. The germline V gene encodes CDR1 MDHEN and CDR2 SYDVKM. CDR3 amino acids: CASQGRGDGYTF. CDR3 nucleotides: TGTGCCAGCCAGGGCAGGGGCGATGGCTACACCTTC.

The CDR3 region is CASASGNSGANVLTF. CDR3 in DNA: TGTGCTAGTGCTTCCGGTAACTCTGGGGCCAACGTCCTGACTTTC. The chain recombines TRBV12-5 with TRBJ2-6, with D unclear. CDR1 is LGHNT, CDR2 FRNRAP, per germline. Trimming stripped 7 bases from V and 0 bases from J, with 10 bases between. There are 15 residues in the CDR3.

The rearrangement links TRBV7-9 to TRBJ1-2, with 7 bases matching TRBD1. The V segment lost 5 bases and the J segment 0 bases; nucleotides outside the gene matches: 6. Germline loops: CDR1 SEHNR, CDR2 FQNEAQ (reference sequence). The CDR3 is 15 amino acids. CDR3 bases: TGTGCCAGCAGCCAAATGGGACAGTCTAACTATGGCTACACCTTC. Amino acid sequence: CASSQMGQSNYGYTF.

The rearrangement uses TRBV27 and TRBJ2-4; 9 bases match TRBD2. The CDR3 spans 17 residues. The V gene end was trimmed by 5 bases and the J gene end by 1 base; junction bases not matched to a gene: 9. The V gene's germline CDR1 is MNHEY and CDR2 SMNVEV (reference sequence). CDR3 sequence reads: CASSLSTSGRAKNIQYF. CDR3 in DNA: TGTGCCAGCAGTCTCTCGACTAGCGGCCGGGCCAAAAACATTCAGTACTTC.

This clone was picked up a small number of times. The chain links TRBV7-2 to TRBJ1-1; D is ambiguous. Germline CDR1 and CDR2: SGHTA and FQGNSA. Between the trimmed V and J ends, which lost 0 bases and 7 bases, there was a span of 12 bases. The CDR3 has 14 amino acids. CDR3 protein: CASSLAAGSSEAFF. The CDR3 DNA reads TGTGCCAGCAGCTTAGCAGCGGGGTCAAGTGAAGCTTTCTTT.

The V call is TRBV7-9, the J call TRBJ2-7, with a possible D match to TRBD1 (5 bases). CDR3 length: 13 residues. CDR1 and CDR2 (germline): SEHNR, FQNEAQ (reference sequence). The V gene lost 5 bases and the J gene lost 3 bases, with 11 bases spanning the gap. The DNA of the CDR3 is TGTGCCAGCAGCAAGGACACAGGCTACGAGCAGTACGTC. Translated: CASSKDTGYEQYV.